These 6 T cell receptor beta chains were all obtained from the same sample, sequenced in a study of blood T cell repertoires in COVID-19. Clones were sequenced by immunoSEQ multiplex PCR, and TCRdb holds only the in-frame ones, with some missing. Here the sample spans more than 150,000 clones, roughly 87% being singletons. The sample taken for sequencing was PBMCs or T cells enriched from blood (not recorded which). These TCRs come from a woman in her 50s who had recovered from COVID-19.

This clone was recorded only once. The chain carries TRBV11-2 and TRBJ1-3; 9 nucleotides match TRBD1. The germline CDR1 and CDR2 sequences are SGHAT and FQNNGV. The CDR3 totals 13 residues. V was pared by 4 bases and J by 7 bases, with 2 bases of the junction left unmatched. CDR3 protein: CASSWTGVNTIYF. The CDR3 DNA reads as TGTGCCAGCAGCTGGACAGGGGTTAACACCATATATTTT.

The chain carries TRBV5-1 and TRBJ1-3; maybe TRBD1 (5 bases). The CDR3 has 15 amino acids. CDR1 SGHRS and CDR2 YFSETQ come from the germline V gene. The V end was cut by 3 bases, the J end by 0 bases, with 10 bases between. CDR3 sequence (DNA): TGCGCCAGCAGCTCTGACAGTCGCTCTGGAAACACCATATATTTT. Translating gives CASSSDSRSGNTIYF.

The rearrangement uses TRBV5-1 and TRBJ1-1; 8 nucleotides match TRBD1. Germline values: CDR1 SGHRS, CDR2 YFSETQ. Unmatched junction bases numbered 7, after V lost 4 bases and J lost 11 bases. The CDR3 covers 12 residues. DNA of the CDR3: TGCGCCAGCAGCCCAACCCAGGGGGCGGCTTTCTTT. Its protein product is CASSPTQGAAFF.

The chain recombines TRBV18 with TRBJ2-7; 7 bases line up with TRBD1. CDR3 length: 15 residues. Looked up from germline, CDR1 is KGHSH and CDR2 is LQKENI. Germline trimming cut 6 bases from V and 0 bases from J; bases unmatched to any gene: 8. CDR3 nucleotides: TGTGCCAGCTCGCCGAGTAACAGGGGCTCCTACGAGCAGTACTTC. It codes for CASSPSNRGSYEQYF.

The chain is built from TRBV3-1 (or the pseudogene TRBV3-2) and TRBJ2-1; TRBD2 aligns across 10 bases. Trimming cost V 1 base and J 4 bases; bases outside gene matches: 13. This CDR3 is 19 amino acids long. The germline V gene encodes CDR1 LGHDT and CDR2 YNNKEL (reference sequence). In nucleotides, the CDR3 is TGTGCCAGCAGCCAAGTGAATTGTCTAGCGGGAGACCGATACAATGAGCAGTTCTTC. Translated: CASSQVNCLAGDRYNEQFF.

This chain uses TRBV27 with TRBJ1-1; 7 bases align to TRBD1. Germline CDR1 MNHEY, CDR2 SMNVEV (reference sequence). This CDR3 is built from 14 residues. J was trimmed by 4 bases and V by 5 bases; bases with no gene match: 7. CDR3 in amino acids: CASSPRRGSTEAFF. CDR3 DNA: TGTGCCAGCAGTCCCCGCAGGGGGAGCACTGAAGCTTTCTTT.